A selection of T cell receptor beta chains follows, all from one sample in a study of shared clonotypes between healthy human individuals. TCRdb's table, derived via immunoSEQ multiplex PCR, lists solely in-frame clones and lacks some. The sample has hundreds of thousands of clones, around 93% seen once; the top ten hold 20% to 30%. The material sequenced was naive CD8+ T cells sorted from blood. Every receptor here comes from a young man in good health. Each CDR3 is given with its conserved first and last residue. The D gene is left open where the match is weak. Clone sizes are given selectively: once, few, many, or a class where the clone is expanded.

15	NA	few	TRBJ1-1	TRBV7-9	TGTGCCAGCAGCCCGACAGGACAGTTGAACACTGAAGCTTTCTTT	CASSPTGQLNTEAFF
15	NA	once	TRBJ1-1	TRBV19	TGTGCCAGTAGTATTCAGGATGGACGCTTCACTGAAGCTTTCTTT	CASSIQDGRFTEAFF
13	NA	few	TRBJ2-7	TRBV10-3	TGTGCCATCAGTGATTACAAAATCTACGAGCAGTACTTC	CAISDYKIYEQYF
15	TRBD2	NA	TRBJ2-7	TRBV2	TGTGCCAGCAGTGACTTGAGACTAGCAGATCTCGAGCAGTACTTC	CASSDLRLADLEQYF
14	TRBD1	NA	TRBJ2-3	TRBV19	TGTGCCAGTAGCCCGACAGGGGGCGCAGATACGCAGTATTTT	CASSPTGGADTQYF
12	NA	NA	TRBJ2-1	TRBV7-9	TGTGCCAGCAGCTGGGGGATCAATGAGCAGTTCTTC	CASSWGINEQFF
13	NA	NA	TRBJ2-7	TRBV7-6	TGTGCCAGCAGCTTTCGCAACTCCTACGAGCAGTACTTC	CASSFRNSYEQYF
16	NA	NA	TRBJ2-1	TRBV10-3	TGTGCCATCAGTGAGTCCATTGTATCCTCCTACAATGAGCAGTTCTTC	CAISESIVSSYNEQFF
14	NA	NA	TRBJ2-6	TRBV6-1	TGTGCCAGCGGAGGGACGGGAGGGGCCAACGTCCTGACTTTC	CASGGTGGANVLTF
13	NA	NA	TRBJ2-7	TRBV9	TGTGCCAGCAGCCCCGACGGAAGCTACGAGCAGTACTTC	CASSPDGSYEQYF